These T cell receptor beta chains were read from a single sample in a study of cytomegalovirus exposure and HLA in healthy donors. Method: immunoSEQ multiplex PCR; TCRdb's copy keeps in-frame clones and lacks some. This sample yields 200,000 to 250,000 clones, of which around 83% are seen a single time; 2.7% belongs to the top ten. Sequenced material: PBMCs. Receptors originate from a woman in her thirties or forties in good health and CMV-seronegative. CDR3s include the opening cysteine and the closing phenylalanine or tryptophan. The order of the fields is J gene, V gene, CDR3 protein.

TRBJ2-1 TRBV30 CAWSVWFGGSINEQFF
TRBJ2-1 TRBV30 CACSGTANNEQFF
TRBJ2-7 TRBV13 CASSLASGSYEQYF
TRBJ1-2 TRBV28 CASSIWAQLPDGYTF
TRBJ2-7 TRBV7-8 CASSSPPPGAYEQYF
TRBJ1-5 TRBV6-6 CASSPGQGNQPQHF
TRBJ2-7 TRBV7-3 CAREQIYEQYF
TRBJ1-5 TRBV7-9 CASSLEGGSGQPQHF
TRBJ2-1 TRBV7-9 CASSSLVAALYNEQFF
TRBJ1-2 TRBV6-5 CASSGGGYGYTF
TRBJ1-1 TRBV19 CASSIGTGGTEAFF
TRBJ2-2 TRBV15 CATSTISGGGGELFF
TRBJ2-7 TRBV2 CASSEGRGPREQYF
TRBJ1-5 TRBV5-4 CASSWNRTGESNQPQHF
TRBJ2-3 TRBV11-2 CASSLRRGADTQYF
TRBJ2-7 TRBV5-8 CASSIRLAGFISYEQYF
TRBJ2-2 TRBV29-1 CSGRIAGATGELFF
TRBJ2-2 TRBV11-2 CASSNEVRGTGELFF
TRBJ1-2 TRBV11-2 CASSPLTDRPSYTF
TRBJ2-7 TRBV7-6 CASSLGGGEQYF
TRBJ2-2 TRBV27 CASSSRLNTGELFF
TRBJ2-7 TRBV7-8 CASSLTGTTYEQYF
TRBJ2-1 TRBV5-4 CASSFRVSDYNEQFF
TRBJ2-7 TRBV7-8 CASSLALAGTYEQYF
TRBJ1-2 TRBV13 CASSLRPQGVNYGYTF
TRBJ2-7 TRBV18 CASSPIQAEGEQYF
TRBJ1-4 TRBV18 CASSPPTGEEKLFF
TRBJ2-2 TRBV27 CASSLSRGTGELFF
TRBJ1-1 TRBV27 CASSSPRGTGRTEAFF
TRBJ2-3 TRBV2 CASSTGDQEGTDTQYF
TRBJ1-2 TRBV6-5 CASSRTREGYTF
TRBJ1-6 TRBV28 CASSLSGTTRGPLHF
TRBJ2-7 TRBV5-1 CASSLGGTYEQYF
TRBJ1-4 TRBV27 CASSVGTFEKLFF
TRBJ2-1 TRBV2 CASSESMVAGGNEQFF
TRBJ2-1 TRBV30 CAWRSGNEQFF
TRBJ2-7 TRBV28 CASSSLAGGQEQYF
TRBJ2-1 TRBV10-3 CAISGQGDIYEQFF
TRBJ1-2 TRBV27 CASSYRWASNYGYTF
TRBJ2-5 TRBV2 CASKQVPGLQETQYF
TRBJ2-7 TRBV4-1 CASSQLPRTEQYF
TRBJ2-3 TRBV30 CAWSVIAGGPVSQYF
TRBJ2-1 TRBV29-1 CSADRGFFYNEQFF
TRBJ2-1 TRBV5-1 CASSVGHPNDEQFF
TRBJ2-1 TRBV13 CASSLWLAGGLDEQFF
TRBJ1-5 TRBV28 CASSSGGGNNQPQHF
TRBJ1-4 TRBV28 CASSPSGATNEKLFF
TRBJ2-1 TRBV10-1 CASSDNARGADNEQFF
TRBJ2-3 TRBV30 CAWRYGSTDTQYF
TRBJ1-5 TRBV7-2 CASSFISRNQPQHF
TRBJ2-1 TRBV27 CASSFGGNEQFF
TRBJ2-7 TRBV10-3 CAISDPGTGNSYEQYF
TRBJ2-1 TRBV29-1 CSVGGQGGFNEQFF
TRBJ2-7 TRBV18 CASSPWDRVVYEQYF
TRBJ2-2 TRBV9 CASSPTTANTGELFF
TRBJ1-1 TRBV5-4 CASKGGADTEAFF
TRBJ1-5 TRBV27 CASSAGGYNQPQHF
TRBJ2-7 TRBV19 CASRDRGQYEQYF
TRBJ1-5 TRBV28 CASKNQAQTNQPQHF